These 6 T cell receptor beta chains were sequenced from one sample in a study of blood T cell repertoires in COVID-19. TCRdb's table, derived via immunoSEQ multiplex PCR, lists solely in-frame clones and lacks some. The table lists about 140,000 clones, 84% of them singletons. Sequencing was carried out using peripheral blood. The receptors originated from a woman in her sixties or seventies with acute or convalescent COVID-19.

The V call is TRBV27, the J call TRBJ2-7; D unresolved. The CDR3 consists of 13 residues. Germline V CDR1 and CDR2: MNHEY, SMNVEV (reference sequence). The V end was cut by 6 bases, the J end by 3 bases, with 12 bases between. In DNA form, the CDR3 reads TGTGCCAGCAGACTCCTCCCGGGCTACGAGCAGTACTTC. This sequence encodes CASRLLPGYEQYF.

The genes are TRBV19 and TRBJ2-2; TRBD2 matches 7 bases. Germline CDR1 is LNHDA and CDR2 is SQIVND (reference sequence). The V segment lost 5 bases and the J segment 4 bases; nucleotides outside the gene matches: 4. The CDR3 is 14 amino acids. CDR3 amino acids: CASSDPGGTGELFF. The DNA for the CDR3 is TGTGCCAGTAGTGACCCGGGGGGCACCGGGGAGCTGTTTTTT.

A note on this clone: The junction departs from the called germline gene at one end, perhaps through a read error. The CDR3 loop is CASSQLTRELFF. The CDR3 coding sequence is TGTGCCAGCAGCCAACTCACCCGGGAGCTGTTTTTT. The rearrangement uses TRBV7-8 and TRBJ2-2; the D is unclear. Germline V lookup: CDR1 SGHVS, CDR2 FQNEAQ. The CDR3 is 12 residues long. The whole variable domain, remainder taken from reference TRBV7-8 and TRBJ2-2, is GAGVSQSPRYKVAKRGQDVALRCDPISGHVSLFWYQQALGQGPEFLTYFQNEAQLDKSGLPSDRFFAERPEGSVSTLKIQRTQQEDSAVYLCASSQLTRELFFGEGSRLTVL.

The V gene is TRBV6-6, the J gene TRBJ2-7, with 7 nucleotides matching TRBD1. J gave up 0 bases and V 6 bases, and 2 bases lay outside the gene matches. The CDR3 is 13 amino acids. CDR1 and CDR2 (germline): MNHNY, SVGAGI (reference sequence). In DNA form, the CDR3 reads TGTGCCAGCAGGACAGGGAACTCCTACGAGCAGTACTTC. Translation: CASRTGNSYEQYF.

The chain carries TRBV7-9 and TRBJ1-2, with D maybe TRBD1 (5 bases). V dropped 7 bases and J dropped 8 bases, with 20 bases sitting between them. CDR1 is SEHNR, CDR2 FQNEAQ, per germline (reference sequence). The CDR3 consists of 14 residues. CDR3 in amino acids: CASTPDGTGIGYTF. CDR3 DNA: TGTGCCAGCACCCCGGACGGTACAGGTATAGGCTACACCTTC.

This rearrangement joins TRBV5-1 to TRBJ2-1; TRBD2 aligns across 7 bases. Germline values: CDR1 SGHRS, CDR2 YFSETQ. There are 17 residues in the CDR3. Trimming at V came to 0 bases and at J to 5 bases, leaving 11 bases not matched to a gene. CDR3 protein: CASSLVMSSGVNNEQFF. The CDR3 DNA reads as TGCGCCAGCAGCTTGGTTATGTCTAGCGGAGTGAACAATGAGCAGTTCTTC.